This record concerns one T cell receptor beta chain sequence. Antigen unknown. Noted time point: after dendritic cell vaccination, including at tumor progression/relapse. This CDR3 is 12 amino acids long. V shed 3 bases and J shed 9 bases, with 11 bases lying between them. Germline values: CDR1 SEHNR, CDR2 FQNEAQ (reference sequence). The source of the sample is a study of glioma-infiltrating T cells after dendritic cell vaccination. Turning to the study itself: Glioblastoma patients came from Phase I and II dendritic cell vaccination trials.

Whole-study findings and limits: TCR clonality showed no direct relationship with survival.

TCRB CDR3 was amplified from 2 ug genomic DNA or less. Primers: 60 V beta forward and 13 J beta reverse. Method: immunoSEQ multiplex PCR; TCRdb's copy keeps in-frame clones and lacks some. In the table there are 100,000 or so clones, 80% of which are singletons. The receptor was isolated from a human donor with glioblastoma. The V and J genes are TRBV7-9 and TRBJ1-1, with D possibly being TRBD1 (6 bases). The specimen comprised blood, sampled after dendritic cell vaccination. The CDR3 DNA reads as TGTGCCAGCAGCTTTTTTGGGACACAAGCTTTCTTT. This codes for CASSFFGTQAFF.